This record covers a single T cell receptor beta chain. Its matching antigen is unknown. The sample originates from a study of shared clonotypes between healthy human individuals. Study in general: Donor ages ranged 18 to 49 years: a couple of women, three men.

Trimming removed 5 bases from V and 11 bases from J, with 22 bases in between. Germline CDR1 MNHEY, CDR2 SMNVEV (reference sequence). This CDR3 has 14 amino acids. The assay was immunoSEQ multiplex PCR, and TCRdb's table has in-frame clones only and misses some. The profile shows about 2.4 million clones, 90% to 95% of them singletons. Healthy HIV-negative adults with no recent acute infections or vaccinations were recruited as donors. Researchers partitioned CD4+ cells into CD45RA+ naive and CD45RA-negative memory subsets. Findings of the study overall: A handful of donors shared around 5.1% of their naive CD4 clonotypes.

The sequence was collected from a man aged 18 to 30 in good health. The chain uses TRBV27 and TRBJ2-7; maybe TRBD2 (5 bases). Sequencing used naive CD4+ T cells sorted from blood. Subset denoted: CD45RA+ positively selected. DNA for the CDR3: TGTGCCAGCAGTACTTTGTCGGGCCCCCTGGAGGAGTACTTC. Amino acids: CASSTLSGPLEEYF.